The present TCR beta chain was sequenced within a study of CD8 T cells in ankylosing spondylitis (dated by TCRdb to 2015 to 2018). Study-wide context: T cell receptor beta repertoires were profiled in healthy donors and ankylosing spondylitis patients so that disease-linked TCR variants could be found. The full study cohort comprised approximately 23 ankylosing spondylitis patients and about a hundred healthy donors. Peripheral blood samples were taken, and synovial fluid was additionally collected from ankylosing spondylitis patients.

For sequencing, an Illumina HiSeq 2500 was employed. Quantitative 5'-RACE with molecular barcodes was used to prepare TCR beta libraries. In the paper's pipeline: Disease-linked TCR variants were identified with a new computational method built on a probabilistic model of VDJ rearrangement. The public sequencing data were trimmed at Q25 with fastp and processed into clonotypes with MiXCR by TCRdb, which kept only in-frame beta chains. One record per CDR3 amino acid sequence lists the most common genes and DNA. In this record, the V and J calls reflect TCRdb's handling and not the investigators' own analysis. In all, the sample holds 150,000 to 200,000 distinct CDR3 sequences, and roughly 18% of those were seen once. 4.3% of the sample is held by the ten biggest clonotypes. This clonotype was seen ten or more times. Its antigen remains undetermined. Base qualities are not at hand, and no much larger clone is one base apart.

V drops 3 bases and J drops 3 bases, leaving 10 bases in between. Inclusive of the bounding cysteine and phenylalanine, the CDR3 is 14 residues long. The DNA shown is the 42-base CDR3, in frame from base 1. From the germline V gene, CDR1 is MGHRA and CDR2 is YSYEKL. Results the study describes overall, beyond this receptor: Blood from ankylosing spondylitis patients appeared to be characterized by a TCR beta motif made up of about 8 highly homologous amino acid variants. The disease-linked clones had a CD8+ phenotype and were found at relatively low frequencies in peripheral blood. Some motif variants had previously been reported in the synovial fluid and blood of reactive arthritis patients, which suggests shared mechanisms of disease initiation. Significant enrichment of the disease-linked clones was reported in matched synovial fluid samples from ankylosing spondylitis patients.

Sequencing was done on a sample of blood, either unsorted or a sorted T cell fraction (not recorded which). The sequence derives from a male donor under 30 with ankylosing spondylitis or in good health (not recorded which). Donor details come from another sample of the same person, matched by shared clones. The sequence links TRBV4-1 to TRBJ2-3; no D segment can be confidently identified. The CDR3 loop reads CASSHRAATDTQYF. The DNA reads TGCGCCAGCAGCCATCGGGCCGCTACAGATACGCAGTATTTT.